These 31 T cell receptor beta chains were sequenced from one sample in a study of cytomegalovirus exposure and HLA in healthy donors. Amplification used 60 Vbeta primers and 13 Jbeta primers. Some clones are missing from TCRdb's copy, which holds only in-frame ones; the method was immunoSEQ multiplex PCR. The sample holds 58,000 or so clones, about 65% seen once. Sequencing input: PBMCs. These receptor sequences come from a man aged 50 to 59 in good health and CMV-seropositive.

The chain has TRBV5-1 and TRBJ2-1; 8 bases map to TRBD2. Germline V gene data show CDR1 as SGHRS and CDR2 as YFSETQ. The CDR3 sequence is 14 residues long. Trimming at V came to 4 bases and at J to 5 bases, leaving 5 bases not matched to a gene. The CDR3 protein is CASSPSGSHNEQFF. The CDR3 DNA is TGCGCCAGCAGCCCCAGCGGGAGCCACAATGAGCAGTTCTTC.

This sequence joins TRBV30 and TRBJ2-5; 8 bases are shared with TRBD2. V shed 1 base, J shed 4 bases, and the junction held 8 bases outside the gene matches. CDR3 length equals 15 residues. Germline loops: CDR1 GTSNPN, CDR2 SVGIG (reference sequence). CDR3: CAWSGLAGLRETQYF. The CDR3 DNA reads as TGTGCCTGGAGTGGGTTAGCGGGACTAAGAGAGACCCAGTACTTC. Full variable domain (rest looked up from reference TRBV30 and TRBJ2-5): SQTIHQWPATLVQPVGSPLSLECTVEGTSNPNLYWYRQAAGRGLQLLFYSVGIGQISSEVPQNLSASRPQDRQFILSSKKLLLSDSGFYLCAWSGLAGLRETQYFGPGTRLLVL.

This chain joins TRBV30 and TRBJ1-1, with 8 nucleotides matching TRBD1. The CDR3 is made up of 15 amino acids. Germline V lookup: CDR1 GTSNPN, CDR2 SVGIG (reference sequence). The V and J ends lost 0 bases and 10 bases, in that order; junction bases with no gene match: 13. The CDR3 DNA reads as TGTGCCTGGAGTGTGGGACAGGTCACTAGGGCAGGAGCTTTCTTT. This encodes CAWSVGQVTRAGAFF.

This clone showed up just once. This rearrangement joins TRBV7-8 to TRBJ2-2, with 10 nucleotides matching TRBD1. Germline V gene sequence: CDR1 SGHVS, CDR2 FQNEAQ. This CDR3 comprises 15 residues. J gave up 5 bases and V 5 bases, and 5 bases lay outside the gene matches. CDR3 sequence reads: CASSQGDRGTGELFF. As DNA, the CDR3 is TGTGCCAGCAGCCAAGGGGACAGGGGAACCGGGGAGCTGTTTTTT.

The V gene is TRBV2, the J gene TRBJ2-7; D is possibly TRBD1 (7 bases). Germline lookup yields CDR1 SNHLY and CDR2 FYNNEI. This CDR3 is 17 amino acids long. The V end lost 5 bases, the J end lost 3 bases, and 23 bases lay between the germline ends. The CDR3 nucleotides are TGTGCCAGCAGTAGGGGGTGGAGGGGGACAGCCCTCTACGAGCAGTACTTC. It specifies CASSRGWRGTALYEQYF.

This rearrangement joins TRBV6-6 to TRBJ1-2, with a tentative D call TRBD1 (6 bases). The CDR3 covers 13 residues. CDR1 is MNHNY and CDR2 is SVGAGI in the germline V gene (reference sequence). Trimming stripped 8 bases from V and 8 bases from J, with 18 bases between. CDR3 coding DNA: TGTGCCAGCCTTCTGGACTCACAGGGCGGCTACACCTTC. This encodes CASLLDSQGGYTF.

This chain joins TRBV2 and TRBJ1-2; D gene ambiguous. With 6 bases removed from V and 4 bases from J, the gap between germline ends came to 9 bases. Germline CDR1 and CDR2: SNHLY and FYNNEI. The CDR3 length is 12 residues. The CDR3 loop reads CASSDRGYGYTF. For the CDR3, the DNA is TGTGCCAGCAGCGACCGGGGCTATGGCTACACCTTC.

The rearrangement uses TRBV27 and TRBJ2-7; no reliable D call. Between the trimmed V and J ends, which lost 4 bases and 0 bases, there was a span of 10 bases. The CDR3 has 14 amino acids. CDR1 and CDR2 from the germline V gene are MNHEY and SMNVEV (reference sequence). As DNA, the CDR3 is TGTGCCAGCAGTTCCCAACTGCTCTCCTACGAGCAGTACTTC. Protein sequence: CASSSQLLSYEQYF.

This rearrangement joins TRBV9 to TRBJ2-3; TRBD1 is a possible D gene (6 bases). Germline CDR1 reads SGDLS; CDR2 reads YYNGEE. The germline V and J ends were trimmed by 2 bases and 3 bases, with 16 bases remaining between them. The CDR3 has 16 residues. The CDR3 DNA is TGTGCCAGCAGCGTGGAAATAGGGGGTCGGACAGATACGCAGTATTTT. It specifies CASSVEIGGRTDTQYF.

The chain carries TRBV5-1 and TRBJ2-7; weak D call: TRBD2 (5 bases). V was pared by 2 bases and J by 3 bases, with 9 bases between. The germline V gene has CDR1 SGHRS and CDR2 YFSETQ. CDR3 length equals 13 residues. The CDR3 loop is CASSLHGDYEQYF. The CDR3 region has the DNA TGCGCCAGCAGCTTACACGGGGACTACGAGCAGTACTTC.

This clone has only a few counts. The rearrangement links TRBV2 to TRBJ1-2, with D possibly being TRBD1 (6 bases). V lost 5 bases and J lost 0, with 16 bases in between. Germline V gene lookup returns CDR1 SNHLY and CDR2 FYNNEI. The CDR3 length is 16 residues. The CDR3 sequence: CASSSYDRKANYGYTF. The CDR3 nucleotides are TGTGCCAGCAGTAGTTACGACAGGAAAGCTAACTATGGCTACACCTTC.

The V call is TRBV2, the J call TRBJ2-3, with TRBD2 identical over 12 bases. Germline V lookup: CDR1 SNHLY, CDR2 FYNNEI. The CDR3 extends over 15 amino acids. Trimming removed 8 bases from V and 1 base from J; junction bases left unmatched: 4. CDR3 DNA: TGTGCCAGCGAGACTAGCGGGAGAGGCACAGATACGCAGTATTTT. Residues: CASETSGRGTDTQYF.

The chain carries TRBV7-9 and TRBJ1-1; D unclear. There are 11 residues in the CDR3. Per the germline V gene, CDR1 is SEHNR and CDR2 is FQNEAQ (reference sequence). The CDR3 bases are TGTGCTGGGCAGACGAACACTGAAGCTTTCTTT. This gives the protein CAGQTNTEAFF. Full variable domain (remainder filled in from reference TRBV7-9 and TRBJ1-1): DTGVSQNPRHKITKRGQNVTFRCDPISEHNRLYWYRQTLGQGPEFLTYFQNEAQLEKSRLLSDRFSAERPKGSFSTLEIQRTEQGDSAMYLCAGQTNTEAFFGQGTRLTVV.

The chain has TRBV4-3 and TRBJ2-3; D is possibly TRBD2 (6 bases). Germline V gene data show CDR1 as LGHNA and CDR2 as YSLEER. CDR3 length: 16 amino acids. V lost 3 bases to trimming and J lost 6 bases, with 19 bases between them. The CDR3 is CASSQQTRPPPDTQYF. CDR3 nucleotide sequence: TGCGCCAGCAGCCAGCAGACTAGACCCCCACCGGATACGCAGTATTTT.

This sequence joins TRBV5-1 and TRBJ2-3; 12 bases fit TRBD2. V dropped 3 bases and J dropped 2; count of bases not matched to a gene: 4. Germline CDR1 is SGHRS and CDR2 is YFSETQ. The CDR3 runs 16 residues. The chain's CDR3 is CASSSRTSGVTDTQYF. Here the CDR3 DNA reads TGCGCCAGCAGCTCCAGGACTAGCGGGGTCACAGATACGCAGTATTTT.

The rearrangement links TRBV14 to TRBJ2-5; 11 nucleotides agree with TRBD2. Trimming removed 4 bases from V and 2 bases from J; junction bases left unmatched: 6. CDR1 is SGHDN, CDR2 FVKESK, per germline. CDR3 length: 16 amino acids. CDR3 bases: TGTGCCAGCAGCCGAAGTAGCGGGAGGGGGCAAGAGACCCAGTACTTC. The encoded protein is CASSRSSGRGQETQYF.

The rearrangement uses TRBV30 and TRBJ2-7; TRBD2 is a possible D gene (6 bases). Germline CDR1 GTSNPN, CDR2 SVGIG (reference sequence). With 8 bases removed from V and 2 bases from J, the gap between germline ends came to 10 bases. The CDR3 extends over 11 amino acids. The CDR3 sequence: CAQGGAYEQYF. In DNA form, the CDR3 reads TGTGCCCAAGGCGGGGCCTACGAGCAGTACTTC.

Only a few counts were recorded for this clone. The chain recombines TRBV6-1 with TRBJ1-5, with 9 bases lining up with TRBD1. The V segment lost 4 bases and the J segment 2 bases; nucleotides outside the gene matches: 3. The CDR3 totals 15 residues. Looked up from germline, CDR1 is MNHNS and CDR2 is SASEGT. CDR3 residues: CASSGDRAGNQPQHF. For the CDR3, the DNA is TGTGCCAGCAGTGGGGACAGGGCTGGCAATCAGCCCCAGCATTTT.

This clone showed up just a few times. The chain combines TRBV28 with TRBJ1-2; TRBD1 matches at 7 bases. The CDR3 has 14 residues. The germline CDR1 and CDR2 sequences are MDHEN and SYDVKM. The junction had 9 bases not matched to a gene; V was cut back by 7 bases and J by 4 bases. The CDR3 is CASTRDREVYGYTF. As DNA, the CDR3 is TGTGCCAGCACTCGAGACAGGGAAGTCTATGGCTACACCTTC.

This clone was detected only a few times. The CDR3 region is CAWSPPAWGRTNEKLFF. The CDR3 DNA sequence: TGTGCCTGGAGTCCTCCCGCCTGGGGGCGAACTAATGAAAAACTGTTTTTT. The V and J genes are TRBV30 and TRBJ1-4; D possibly corresponds to TRBD1 (6 bases). V dropped 2 bases and J dropped 1 base, with 17 bases sitting between them. CDR1 and CDR2 (germline): GTSNPN, SVGIG (reference sequence). This CDR3 is built from 17 residues.

This clone came up once. The V and J genes are TRBV30 and TRBJ1-2; D gene unclear. The CDR3 totals 12 residues. Trimming took 8 bases from V and 6 from J, leaving 16 bases between them. Germline CDR1 and CDR2: GTSNPN and SVGIG (reference sequence). The CDR3 sequence is CARLGSLDGYTF. DNA of the CDR3: TGTGCCCGCCTCGGTTCCCTAGATGGCTACACCTTC.

The chain uses TRBV6-1 and TRBJ2-5, with 12 positions matching TRBD2. CDR3 length equals 16 residues. The V and J ends lost 3 bases and 5 bases, in that order; junction bases with no gene match: 7. CDR1 is MNHNS, CDR2 SASEGT, per germline. CDR3: CASSDGLAGGIETQYF. In nucleotides, the CDR3 is TGTGCCAGCAGTGATGGGCTAGCGGGAGGGATCGAGACCCAGTACTTC.

The chain has TRBV30 and TRBJ1-2, with D unclear. With 2 bases removed from V and 7 bases from J, the gap between germline ends came to 14 bases. The CDR3 is 13 residues long. The germline CDR1 and CDR2 sequences are GTSNPN and SVGIG (reference sequence). For the CDR3, the DNA is TGTGCCTGGAGTCGGGATCGGGCGCTTGGCTACACCTTC. Translating gives CAWSRDRALGYTF.

This clone was counted only a few times. CDR3 sequence reads: CASSEGTGTGNYGYTF. CDR3 DNA sequence: TGCGCCAGCAGCGAAGGGACCGGGACAGGTAACTATGGCTACACCTTC. V usage is TRBV4-1 and J usage is TRBJ1-2; the match to TRBD1 covers 8 bases. This CDR3 has 16 residues. Looked up from germline, CDR1 is MGHRA and CDR2 is YSYEKL. V gave up 5 bases and J gave up 1 base; unmatched junction bases: 9.

This clone was detected only a few times. This sequence joins TRBV25-1 and TRBJ1-1; 8 nucleotides agree with TRBD1. V dropped 5 bases and J dropped 4; count of bases not matched to a gene: 9. This CDR3 contains 15 residues. Germline-derived CDR1 and CDR2 are MGHDK and SYGVNS. The CDR3 bases are TGTGCCAGCAGTCCAACCCAGGGGGCTAGCACTGAAGCTTTCTTT. Translated: CASSPTQGASTEAFF.

This chain links TRBV7-9 with TRBJ2-7; 7 nucleotides agree with TRBD1. The CDR3 totals 14 residues. Germline loops: CDR1 SEHNR, CDR2 FQNEAQ (reference sequence). Germline trimming cut 5 bases from V and 2 bases from J; bases unmatched to any gene: 6. For the CDR3, the DNA is TGTGCCAGCAGCCCGGGGACAGTTCCCTACGAGCAGTACTTC. Protein: CASSPGTVPYEQYF.

This clone was counted between two and nine times. The chain has TRBV29-1 and TRBJ2-7, with TRBD1 matching 7 bases. The CDR3 extends over 11 amino acids. V trimming: 4 bases; J trimming: 5 bases; junction bases outside the gene matches: 2. Per the germline V gene, CDR1 is SQVTM and CDR2 is ANQGSEA. The CDR3 region has the DNA TGCAGCGTTGCAACAGGGGACGAGCAGTACTTC. It specifies CSVATGDEQYF.

The chain uses TRBV19 and TRBJ2-7, with 9 bases identical to TRBD2. After removal of 7 bases from V and 6 bases from J, the junction contained 19 bases not matched to a gene. The germline gives CDR1 LNHDA, CDR2 SQIVND (reference sequence). The CDR3 runs to 17 residues. CDR3 in amino acids: CASTPVWGTSLQGEQYF. Here the CDR3 DNA reads TGTGCCAGTACCCCAGTGTGGGGGACTAGCCTTCAGGGCGAGCAGTACTTC.

The CDR3 sequence: CASSLARGPSYEQYF. DNA for the CDR3: TGCGCCAGCAGCCTAGCCCGGGGTCCCTCCTACGAGCAGTACTTC. The chain uses TRBV4-3 and TRBJ2-7; D is perhaps TRBD2 (5 bases). Trimming removed 4 bases from V and 0 bases from J, with 13 bases in between. The CDR3 covers 15 residues. Germline lookup yields CDR1 LGHNA and CDR2 YSLEER.

This clone was picked up a small number of times. The chain recombines TRBV29-1 with TRBJ1-1; a possible D gene is TRBD1 (6 bases). The CDR3 has 11 amino acids. Between the trimmed V and J ends, which lost 5 bases and 11 bases, there was a span of 15 bases. Germline V gene data show CDR1 as SQVTM and CDR2 as ANQGSEA. CDR3 region: CSVTYRAVAFF. The CDR3 nucleotides read TGCAGCGTTACTTACAGGGCCGTTGCTTTCTTT.

The V and J genes are TRBV10-3 and TRBJ1-1; the D gene is possibly TRBD1 (5 bases). The germline CDR1 and CDR2 sequences are ENHRY and SYGVKD. The CDR3 covers 16 residues. V lost 7 bases to trimming and J lost 1 base, with 19 bases between them. CDR3 sequence (DNA): TGTGCCATCACCCCGGGGAGGGGCGCTGGGAACACTGAAGCTTTCTTT. Translated: CAITPGRGAGNTEAFF.